This T cell receptor beta chain was identified during a study of OX40 agonist ivuxolimab in advanced cancers. Overall study: While on treatment, patients had intravenous ivuxolimab at 0.01 to 10 mg/kg every 2 weeks.

Findings of the study overall: Expansion of clones was among the lowest in partial responders at 0.1-3.0 mg/kg.

The method was immunoSEQ multiplex PCR; TCRdb's version includes in-frame clones alone and lacks a portion of them. The sample consists of roughly 72,000 clones, 94% of them appearing once. Of note for this clone: Its matching antigen is unknown.

V shed 5 bases and J shed 3 bases, with 11 bases lying between them. CDR1 is MNHEY and CDR2 is SVGAGI in the germline V gene. The CDR3 sequence is 13 residues long. This sample comprised CD4+ or CD8+ T cells sorted from blood, obtained in a trial of the OX40 agonist ivuxolimab. The chain is built from TRBV6-5 and TRBJ2-7; tentative D call: TRBD2 (6 bases). This TCR was recovered from an adult with an advanced solid tumor such as melanoma, head and neck, liver or kidney cancer. CDR3: CASSPGLSYEQYF. For the CDR3, the DNA is TGTGCCAGCAGTCCGGGACTCAGCTACGAGCAGTACTTC.